The sequence of this T cell receptor (beta chain) was determined in a study of glioma-infiltrating T cells. Germline CDR1 is MNHEY and CDR2 is SVGEGT. V lost 2 bases, J lost 3 bases, and 9 bases stayed unmatched. The CDR3 has 17 amino acids. This clonotype has ten or more counts. The iRepertoire nested amplicon-rescue multiplex PCR amplified TCR alpha and beta CDR3s from RNA. TCRdb reprocessed the multiplex PCR reads with MiXCR, giving one entry per CDR3 protein. Of about 110,000 distinct CDR3 sequences listed, about 25% were seen once; the top ten hold 35%. Sequenced sample: glioma tissue, nonneoplastic brain tissue, or PBMCs (not recorded which). J is TRBJ2-1 and V is TRBV6-2 or TRBV6-3; 8 bases are shared with TRBD2. The clonotype was recovered from a human donor with low-grade glioma or glioblastoma, undergoing nonglioma brain surgery, or in good health (not recorded which). The chain's CDR3 is CASSYTESGRIYNEQFF. The CDR3 DNA follows: TGTGCCAGCAGTTACACCGAGAGCGGGAGAATCTACAATGAGCAGTTCTTC.